The text below deals with one T cell receptor (beta chain). Its antigen is still unknown. The study sequenced TCR beta in blood CD8+ and CD4+ T cells. Multiple sclerosis controls were treatment-naive patients with stable or active relapsing-remitting disease. This entry comes from a study of CD8 T cells in Susac syndrome. Germline CDR1 is SQVTM and CDR2 is ANQGSEA. Deletions cut 7 bases from V and 4 bases from J, with 16 bases between. CDR3 length: 13 amino acids. Notes on the study in general: An acknowledgment was made by the study that its TCR sequencing and HLA analysis involved relatively few individuals.

After extraction with the RNeasy kit, about 0.5 to 1 ug of the RNA was reverse transcribed using random hexamers. The immunoSEQ assay covered 54 Vbeta and 13 Jbeta segments for CDR3. MiXCR was run by TCRdb on the immunoSEQ multiplex PCR reads, yielding one entry per CDR3 protein. Of approximately 150,000 distinct CDR3 sequences in the sample, approximately 96% are singletons; the top ten hold about 0.11%. The receptor's source is a human donor with multiple sclerosis. The genes are TRBV29-1 and TRBJ1-1, with a possible D match to TRBD1 (6 bases). Sequenced: CD4+ T cells from PBMCs. The CDR3, as DNA: TGCAGCGCCCAAGGGGGGATACCCACTGAAGCTTTCTTT. Amino acids: CSAQGGIPTEAFF.